This T cell receptor beta chain is from a study of PD-1 blockade in classical Hodgkin lymphoma. General study results and limits: Newly diagnosed patients reportedly trailed healthy donors in baseline TCR diversity.

Time point described: newly diagnosed, previously untreated cHL patient sample. Comparison samples consisted of PBMCs from newly diagnosed, untreated classical Hodgkin lymphoma. A word on this clone: Its target is unknown.

Germline-derived CDR1 and CDR2 are MNHEY and SVGAGI. This CDR3 region has 13 residues. V was trimmed by 3 bases and J by 0 bases, leaving 5 bases between them. Here immunoSEQ multiplex PCR was the method, and the copy in TCRdb shows in-frame clones only, minus some. The sample has 20,000 to 25,000 clones, roughly 94% seen once; the top ten hold approximately 5%. The J gene is TRBJ1-1, the V gene TRBV6-5; no definite D call. The receptor's source is a human donor with classical Hodgkin lymphoma. The sequenced sample was peripheral blood mononuclear cells (PBMCs). CDR3 DNA sequence: TGTGCCAGCAGTTATCCCCTGAACACTGAAGCTTTCTTT. The encoded protein is CASSYPLNTEAFF.